Following are 15 T cell receptor beta chains from one sample sequenced in a study of blood T cell repertoires in COVID-19. The table came from immunoSEQ multiplex PCR; TCRdb's copy has only in-frame clones and leaves some out. The table records about 63,000 clones, 70% to 85% of them present only once. The sequencing sample was made of peripheral blood. The receptors were sampled from a human donor in a cohort sampled during active COVID-19.

The V gene is TRBV28, the J gene TRBJ2-2, with D possibly matching TRBD1 (5 bases). The length of the CDR3 is 11 residues. Germline V lookup: CDR1 MDHEN, CDR2 SYDVKM. The germline V and J ends were trimmed by 7 bases and 15 bases, with 15 bases remaining between them. CDR3 sequence reads: CASTTGLGVFF. In DNA, the CDR3 is TGTGCCAGCACCACAGGCCTGGGCGTGTTTTTT. The variable domain in full, with the rest retrieved from reference TRBV28 and TRBJ2-2, is DVKVTQSSRYLVKRTGEKVFLECVQDMDHENMFWYRQDPGLGLRLIYFSYDVKMKEKGDIPEGYSVSREKKERFSLILESASTNQTSMYLCASTTGLGVFFGEGSRLTVL.

The chain couples TRBV6-5 to TRBJ1-5; D unresolved. The CDR3 consists of 14 residues. Germline CDR1 is MNHEY and CDR2 is SVGAGI. Trimming shortened V by 7 bases and J by 3 bases, and 13 bases separated the two germline ends. The CDR3 region is CASNGNRDNQPQHF. CDR3 sequence (DNA): TGTGCCAGCAACGGGAATAGGGACAATCAGCCCCAGCATTTT.

This sequence joins TRBV7-9 and TRBJ2-7; 10 bases match TRBD1. CDR1 and CDR2 (germline): SEHNR, FQNEAQ (reference sequence). The ends lost 5 bases at V and 6 bases at J; junction bases unmatched: 7. CDR3 length: 14 residues. In DNA form, the CDR3 reads TGTGCCAGCAGCGCCCGGGACAGGGGTCGCGAGCAGTACTTC. The encoded protein is CASSARDRGREQYF.

The table lists this clone with a count of one. V usage is TRBV5-4 and J usage is TRBJ2-1; TRBD2 agrees at 8 bases. The CDR3 loop spans 15 amino acids. Unmatched junction bases numbered 9, after V lost 1 base and J lost 9 bases. CDR1 and CDR2 from the germline V gene are SGHNT and YYREEE (reference sequence). CDR3 residues: CASSLSLAGWGEQFF. The CDR3 DNA reads as TGTGCCAGCAGCTTGAGTCTAGCGGGTTGGGGTGAGCAGTTCTTC.

This clone has a single count. The chain joins TRBV4-1 to TRBJ2-2; D remains ambiguous. CDR1 is MGHRA, CDR2 YSYEKL, per germline. The ends were cut back, 1 base at V and 1 base at J, with 13 bases in the middle. There are 17 residues in the CDR3. CDR3 sequence (DNA): TGCGCCAGCAGCCAAGTCGAGGATCCCGTGAACACCGGGGAGCTGTTTTTT. Protein product: CASSQVEDPVNTGELFF.

The chain employs TRBV10-3 and TRBJ1-1; D remains ambiguous. Germline CDR1 is ENHRY and CDR2 is SYGVKD. The CDR3 is 13 residues long. Trimming removed 6 bases at V and 6 bases at J, with 14 bases between. CDR3 DNA sequence: TGTGCCATCAGCAAAGATACATCCGCTGAAGCTTTCTTT. Encoded protein: CAISKDTSAEAFF.

The V call is TRBV5-1, the J call TRBJ2-3; D remains ambiguous. With 0 bases removed from V and 4 bases from J, the gap between germline ends came to 12 bases. Germline V lookup: CDR1 SGHRS, CDR2 YFSETQ. This CDR3 comprises 15 residues. The CDR3 spells CASSLDTTRADTQYF. The CDR3 nucleotides are TGCGCCAGCAGCTTGGATACTACCCGGGCAGATACGCAGTATTTT. The whole variable domain, remainder taken from reference TRBV5-1 and TRBJ2-3, is KAGVTQTPRYLIKTRGQQVTLSCSPISGHRSVSWYQQTPGQGLQFLFEYFSETQRNKGNFPGRFSGRQFSNSRSEMNVSTLELGDSALYLCASSLDTTRADTQYFGPGTRLTVL.

The J gene is TRBJ2-3, the V gene TRBV27; D is perhaps TRBD1 (6 bases). The CDR3 is 17 residues long. Germline-derived CDR1 and CDR2 are MNHEY and SMNVEV (reference sequence). V lost 2 bases and J 0 bases, leaving 15 bases between the germline ends. CDR3 bases: TGTGCCAGCAGTTTAGTTACAGGGTGGGTGAGCACAGATACGCAGTATTTT. It is translated as CASSLVTGWVSTDTQYF.

The J gene is TRBJ2-1, the V gene TRBV7-2, with D possibly being TRBD2 (6 bases). V lost 5 bases, J lost 0 bases, and 14 bases lay in between. Germline assignment: CDR1 SGHTA and CDR2 FQGNSA. The CDR3 totals 16 residues. Here the CDR3 reads CASSLAGTSSYNEQFF. In DNA, the CDR3 is TGTGCCAGCAGCCTCGCGGGGACCAGCTCCTACAATGAGCAGTTCTTC.

This chain connects TRBV20-1 to TRBJ2-7, with D perhaps TRBD2 (5 bases). The CDR3 totals 15 residues. V lost 3 bases, J lost 5 bases, and 20 bases lay in between. Germline loops: CDR1 DFQATT, CDR2 SNEGSKA (reference sequence). For the CDR3, the DNA is TGCAGTGCTAGTAGCAACCCCTGGGAGTTCCACGAGCAGTACTTC. Amino acid sequence: CSASSNPWEFHEQYF.

This clone was counted a few times. The V gene is TRBV6-1, the J gene TRBJ2-1; a weak D match, TRBD1 (5 bases). V lost 3 bases and J 15 bases, leaving 15 bases between the germline ends. CDR1 and CDR2 (germline): MNHNS, SASEGT. The CDR3 runs 12 residues. Written as DNA, the CDR3 is TGTGCCAGCAGTGACAGGACATATGACCCGTTCTTC. Translated, it gives CASSDRTYDPFF.

The chain couples TRBV18 to TRBJ2-1; the D gene is possibly TRBD1 (6 bases). CDR1 KGHSH and CDR2 LQKENI come from the germline V gene. The CDR3 consists of 13 residues. Between the trimmed V and J ends, which lost 2 bases and 10 bases, there was a span of 12 bases. CDR3 nucleotides: TGTGCCAGCTCACCAAGACAGGCGACGGAGCAGTTCTTC. It specifies CASSPRQATEQFF.

The chain carries TRBV7-9 and TRBJ2-5; 8 nucleotides line up with TRBD1. V was clipped by 5 bases and J by 5 bases; unmatched bases: 7. CDR3 length: 14 amino acids. Germline V gene lookup returns CDR1 SEHNR and CDR2 FQNEAQ (reference sequence). The CDR3 bases are TGTGCCAGCAGCCTTGGACAGGGAAAGGAGACCCAGTACTTC. It translates to CASSLGQGKETQYF.

Here the CDR3 reads CASSQANSNQPQHF. The CDR3 DNA reads as TGTGCCAGCAGCCAAGCCAATAGCAATCAGCCCCAGCATTTT. V usage is TRBV4-2 and J usage is TRBJ1-5; D gene unclear. This CDR3 comprises 14 residues. CDR1 and CDR2 (germline): LGHNA, YNFKEQ. Deletions cut 1 base from V and 0 bases from J, with 4 bases between.

The count of this clone is one. The chain has TRBV9 and TRBJ2-1, with 7 bases lining up with TRBD1. The CDR3 totals 16 residues. Germline-derived CDR1 and CDR2 are SGDLS and YYNGEE. V shed 2 bases, J shed 0 bases, and the junction held 5 bases outside the gene matches. The CDR3 DNA follows: TGTGCCAGCAGCGTCAGGGGGTTCGGCTCCTACAATGAGCAGTTCTTC. It translates to CASSVRGFGSYNEQFF.